The source of this T cell receptor (beta chain) is a study of CD8 T cells in ankylosing spondylitis. The CDR3 is 13 residues long. V lost 2 bases and J lost 4, with 7 bases in between. Germline CDR1 is SGHRS and CDR2 is YFSETQ. With regard to this clonotype: Its antigen is currently unknown.

Each TCR beta library was made by quantitative 5'-RACE that incorporated molecular barcodes. TCRdb reprocessed the 5' RACE reads via MiXCR and lists one record per CDR3 protein. Seen here are 400,000 or so distinct CDR3 sequences, roughly 25% observed once, and the top ten hold 0.75% to 0.9%. Regarding the study as a whole: Some motif variants were previously reported in reactive arthritis synovial fluid and blood. Typical of ankylosing spondylitis blood, it appeared, was a TCR beta motif of roughly eight highly homologous variants. Disease-associated clones were CD8+ and fairly uncommon in peripheral blood. The study looked at matched synovial fluid samples from ankylosing spondylitis patients. Disease-linked clones were reported to be significantly enriched there.

The sample taken for sequencing was blood, either unsorted or a sorted T cell fraction (not recorded which). J is TRBJ2-1 and V is TRBV5-1; D uncertain. The clonotype originates from a male donor with ankylosing spondylitis. The CDR3 region is CASSFNQYNEQFF. CDR3 in DNA: TGCGCCAGCAGCTTTAACCAGTACAATGAGCAGTTCTTC.